The clone carrying this T cell receptor beta chain was counted at least ten times. Its cognate antigen is unknown. This record belongs to a study of T cell clonality in common variable immunodeficiency. CVID subjects were neither ill nor on immunomodulatory or immunosuppressive medication at sampling. Profiled with immunoSEQ multiplex PCR; TCRdb holds only in-frame clones, not every one. The profile covers approximately 28,000 clones, none occurring a single time. Study results and limitations: Patient heterogeneity in the CVID cohort limited correlations between repertoire features and clinical complications. Authors noted CVID clonality's cause needs subpopulation repertoire sequencing. Common variable immunodeficiency TCR beta sequences reportedly had fewer deletions and N-nucleotide insertions.

The sample taken for sequencing was peripheral blood mononuclear cells. The sequence was collected from a human donor with common variable immunodeficiency.

The CDR3 loop reads CASSFGINEKLFF. The sequenced CDR3 bases are TGTGCCAGCAGCTTCGGTATTAATGAAAAA. The chain has TRBV7-9 and TRBJ1-4, with unresolved D. Read sequence stops 3 residues before the CDR3 end, and the germline J gene provides the missing end. The CDR3 sequence is 13 residues long. V was pared by 3 bases and J by 4 bases, with 6 bases between. The germline gives CDR1 SEHNR, CDR2 FQNEAQ (reference sequence). Drawing the rest from reference TRBV7-9 and TRBJ1-4, the complete variable domain is DTGVSQNPRHKITKRGQNVTFRCDPISEHNRLYWYRQTLGQGPEFLTYFQNEAQLEKSRLLSDRFSAERPKGSFSTLEIQRTEQGDSAMYLCASSFGINEKLFFGSGTQLSVL.